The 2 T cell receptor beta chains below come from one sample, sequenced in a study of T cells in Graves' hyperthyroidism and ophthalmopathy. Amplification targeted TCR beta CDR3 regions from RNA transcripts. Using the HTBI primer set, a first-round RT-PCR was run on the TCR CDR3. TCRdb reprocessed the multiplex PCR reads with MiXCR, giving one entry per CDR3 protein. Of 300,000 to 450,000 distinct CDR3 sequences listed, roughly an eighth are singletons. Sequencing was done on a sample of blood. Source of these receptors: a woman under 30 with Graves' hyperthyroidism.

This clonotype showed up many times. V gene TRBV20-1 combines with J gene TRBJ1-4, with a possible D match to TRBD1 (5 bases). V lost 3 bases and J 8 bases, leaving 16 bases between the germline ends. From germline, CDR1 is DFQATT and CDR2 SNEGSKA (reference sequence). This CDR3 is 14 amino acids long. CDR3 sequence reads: CSASRQRWDEKLFF. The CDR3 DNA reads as TGCAGTGCTAGCAGACAGAGGTGGGACGAAAAACTGTTTTTT.

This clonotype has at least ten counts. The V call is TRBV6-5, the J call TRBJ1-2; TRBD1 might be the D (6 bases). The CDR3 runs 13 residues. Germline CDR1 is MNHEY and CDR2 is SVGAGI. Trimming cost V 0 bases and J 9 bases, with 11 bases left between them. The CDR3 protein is CASSYSNRGRYTF. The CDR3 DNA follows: TGTGCCAGCAGTTACTCGAATCGGGGGCGCTACACCTTC.